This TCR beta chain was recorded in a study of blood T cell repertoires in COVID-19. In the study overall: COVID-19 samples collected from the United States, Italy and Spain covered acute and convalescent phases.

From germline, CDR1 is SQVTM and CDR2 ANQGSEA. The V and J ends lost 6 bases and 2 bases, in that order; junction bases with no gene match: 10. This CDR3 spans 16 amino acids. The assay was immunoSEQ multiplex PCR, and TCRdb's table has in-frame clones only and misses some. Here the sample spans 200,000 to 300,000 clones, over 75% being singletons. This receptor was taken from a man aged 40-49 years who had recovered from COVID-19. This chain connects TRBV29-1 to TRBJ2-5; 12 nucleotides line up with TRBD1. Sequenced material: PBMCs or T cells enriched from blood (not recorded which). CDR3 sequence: CSVEFGTGGIQETQYF. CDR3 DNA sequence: TGCAGCGTGGAATTCGGGACAGGGGGCATTCAAGAGACCCAGTACTTC.